A single sample is the source of the 24 T cell receptor beta chains below, sequenced in a study of CD8+CD57+ T cells in acquired aplastic anemia. Patients included in sequencing had previously demonstrated CD8+CD57+ cell expansion by flow cytometry. TCR beta VDJ and CDR3 profiling used genomic DNA as template. MiXCR, applied by TCRdb to the reads, yields one record per CDR3 protein. The sample shows about 120,000 distinct CDR3 sequences, approximately 36% of them seen only once. Sequencing was done on a sample of sorted CD4+, CD8+, or CD8+CD57+ T cells (not recorded which) from PBMCs. The receptors were sampled from a human donor with aplastic anemia.

There are many counts of this clonotype. V and J are TRBV4-3 and TRBJ1-2; no clear D gene. Germline V lookup: CDR1 LGHNA, CDR2 YSLEER. V lost 4 bases to trimming and J lost 2 bases, with 14 bases between them. CDR3 length equals 15 residues. Here the CDR3 reads CASSLSEGMNYGYTF. As DNA, the CDR3 is TGCGCCAGCAGCCTCAGCGAGGGTATGAACTATGGCTACACCTTC.

The chain is built from TRBV9 and TRBJ2-7; TRBD2 matches 7 bases. The CDR3 extends over 15 amino acids. Looked up from germline, CDR1 is SGDLS and CDR2 is YYNGEE. V was clipped by 4 bases and J by 0 bases; unmatched bases: 7. The CDR3 here is CASSFGGGNSYEQYF. Here the CDR3 DNA reads TGTGCCAGCAGCTTCGGCGGGGGAAACTCCTACGAGCAGTACTTC.

This clonotype was seen at least ten times. The chain has TRBV25-1 and TRBJ2-3; D possibly corresponds to TRBD2 (6 bases). V lost 2 bases and J lost 8, with 8 bases in between. Germline CDR1 is MGHDK and CDR2 is SYGVNS. This CDR3 spans 12 amino acids. CDR3 residues: CASSELATTQYF. CDR3 DNA: TGTGCCAGCAGTGAACTAGCGACTACGCAGTATTTT.

This clonotype was seen repeatedly, ten times or more. The V and J genes are TRBV6-2 or TRBV6-3 and TRBJ1-2; no clear D gene. The CDR3 is 12 amino acids. Per the germline V gene, CDR1 is MNHEY and CDR2 is SVGEGT. V was cut by 2 bases and J by 8 bases, with 9 bases left in between. CDR3 bases: TGTGCCAGCAGTTACGGCAGGTACGGCTACACCTTC. The encoded protein is CASSYGRYGYTF.

Many counts were recorded for this clonotype. This chain uses TRBV5-1 with TRBJ2-3; 8 nucleotides agree with TRBD2. Germline CDR1 and CDR2: SGHRS and YFSETQ. This CDR3 comprises 16 residues. The junction had 11 bases not matched to a gene; V was cut back by 4 bases and J by 4 bases. The CDR3 here is CASSAAGTSKADTQYF. The CDR3 region has the DNA TGCGCCAGCAGCGCCGCCGGGACTAGTAAAGCAGATACGCAGTATTTT. Using reference TRBV5-1 and TRBJ2-3 for the parts outside the CDR3, the full variable domain is KAGVTQTPRYLIKTRGQQVTLSCSPISGHRSVSWYQQTPGQGLQFLFEYFSETQRNKGNFPGRFSGRQFSNSRSEMNVSTLELGDSALYLCASSAAGTSKADTQYFGPGTRLTVL.

This clonotype came up a few times. The genes are TRBV28 and TRBJ1-1; no clear D. Germline-derived CDR1 and CDR2 are MDHEN and SYDVKM. The ends were cut back, 6 bases at V and 4 bases at J, with 9 bases in the middle. The CDR3 is made up of 12 amino acids. In DNA, the CDR3 is TGTGCCAGCAGCTCCTCTCTCACTGAAGCTTTCTTT. It codes for CASSSSLTEAFF.

This clonotype was observed many times. This chain connects TRBV19 to TRBJ1-1, with D uncertain. There are 15 residues in the CDR3. V was shortened by 1 base and J by 4 bases, with 13 bases between the two germline ends. Per the germline V gene, CDR1 is LNHDA and CDR2 is SQIVND (reference sequence). In DNA, the CDR3 is TGTGCCAGTAGTATAGCCCCCGAGAGGCTCACTGAAGCTTTCTTT. Protein product: CASSIAPERLTEAFF. Looking up the rest from reference TRBV19 and TRBJ1-1 gives the full variable domain: DGGITQSPKYLFRKEGQNVTLSCEQNLNHDAMYWYRQDPGQGLRLIYYSQIVNDFQKGDIAEGYSVSREKKESFPLTVTSAQKNPTAFYLCASSIAPERLTEAFFGQGTRLTVV.

This chain connects TRBV10-3 to TRBJ1-5; D unclear. CDR1 is ENHRY and CDR2 is SYGVKD in the germline V gene. V was trimmed by 5 bases and J by 0 bases, leaving 17 bases between them. The CDR3 runs to 17 residues. The CDR3 region is CAISQELGINSNQPQHF. CDR3 coding DNA: TGTGCCATCAGTCAAGAATTAGGGATTAATAGCAATCAGCCCCAGCATTTT.

Worth noting for this clonotype: Lacking the conserved final phenylalanine or tryptophan, this CDR3 likely reflects a read error. The genes are TRBV19 and TRBJ2-7; TRBD1 might be the D (5 bases). Trimming removed 3 bases from V and 2 bases from J, with 8 bases in between. The CDR3 has 13 residues. The germline V gene has CDR1 LNHDA and CDR2 SQIVND (reference sequence). The CDR3 DNA reads as TGTGCCAGTAGTATTGGGGCCCCCTACGAGCAGTACCTC. This encodes CASSIGAPYEQYL.

This clonotype appeared a single time. The V gene is TRBV29-1, the J gene TRBJ1-2; D not certain. The germline gives CDR1 SQVTM, CDR2 ANQGSEA. The CDR3 loop spans 12 amino acids. V was shortened by 4 bases and J by 5 bases, with 11 bases between the two germline ends. In DNA, the CDR3 is TGCAGCGTTGGGTTCTCAGAATATGGCTACACCTTC. This gives the protein CSVGFSEYGYTF.

The rearrangement joins TRBV27 to TRBJ1-1; 8 bases align to TRBD1. This CDR3 comprises 15 residues. CDR1 and CDR2 (germline): MNHEY, SMNVEV (reference sequence). V was pared by 0 bases and J by 1 base, with 1 base of the junction left unmatched. The CDR3 sequence is CASSLSGTGNTEAFF. The CDR3 DNA reads TGTGCCAGCAGTTTATCCGGGACAGGGAACACTGAAGCTTTCTTT.

Ten or more counts support this clonotype. The chain carries TRBV7-9 and TRBJ1-6, with D uncertain. This CDR3 spans 15 amino acids. From germline, CDR1 is SEHNR and CDR2 FQNEAQ (reference sequence). The V gene lost 1 base and the J gene lost 7 bases, with 11 bases spanning the gap. CDR3 protein: CASSLGAGKNSPLHF. The CDR3 nucleotides read TGTGCCAGCAGCTTAGGCGCGGGGAAGAATTCACCCCTCCACTTT. Combining the CDR3 with reference TRBV7-9 and TRBJ1-6 gives the whole variable domain DTGVSQNPRHKITKRGQNVTFRCDPISEHNRLYWYRQTLGQGPEFLTYFQNEAQLEKSRLLSDRFSAERPKGSFSTLEIQRTEQGDSAMYLCASSLGAGKNSPLHFGNGTRLTVT.

This chain uses TRBV19 with TRBJ1-2; the match to TRBD1 covers 8 bases. The V segment lost 4 bases and the J segment 9 bases; nucleotides outside the gene matches: 10. CDR1 and CDR2 (germline): LNHDA, SQIVND (reference sequence). The CDR3 contains 14 residues. This chain's CDR3 is CASSTGTGPPSYTF. The CDR3 coding sequence is TGTGCCAGTAGTACGGGGACAGGCCCTCCAAGCTACACCTTC.

This clonotype was recorded at least ten times. The V gene is TRBV7-8, the J gene TRBJ2-1, with D unresolved. Trimming removed 6 bases at V and 0 bases at J, with 12 bases between. CDR1 is SGHVS, CDR2 FQNEAQ, per germline. This CDR3 contains 15 residues. CDR3 coding DNA: TGTGCCAGCAGTTCTCAGATTAGCTCCTACAATGAGCAGTTCTTC. This translates into CASSSQISSYNEQFF.

This clonotype was seen at least ten times. The rearrangement joins TRBV20-1 to TRBJ2-1; TRBD1 might be the D (6 bases). The germline gives CDR1 DFQATT, CDR2 SNEGSKA (reference sequence). This CDR3 has 12 residues. Trimming shortened V by 0 bases and J by 9 bases, and 9 bases separated the two germline ends. The CDR3 DNA is TGCAGTGCTAGAGATCAGGGGTTTGAGCAGTTCTTC. It specifies CSARDQGFEQFF.

The V call is TRBV29-1, the J call TRBJ1-2, with TRBD1 as a possible D gene (5 bases). V was clipped by 6 bases and J by 0 bases, with 14 bases between them. There are 14 residues in the CDR3. The germline CDR1 and CDR2 sequences are SQVTM and ANQGSEA. The CDR3 DNA reads TGCAGCGTGGTGGTGACAGCGGCTAACTATGGCTACACCTTC. It yields the protein CSVVVTAANYGYTF.

Ten or more counts support this clonotype. The V gene is TRBV20-1, the J gene TRBJ2-2; TRBD2 agrees at 13 bases. Germline trimming cut 4 bases from V and 5 bases from J; bases unmatched to any gene: 1. CDR3 size: 14 residues. Germline loops: CDR1 DFQATT, CDR2 SNEGSKA (reference sequence). The CDR3 coding sequence is TGCAGTGCTATACTAGCGGGGGGGACCGGGGAGCTGTTTTTT. Translating it yields CSAILAGGTGELFF.

As DNA, the CDR3 is TGTGCCAGTACCTTTAGGACAGGGGGGGACGATAACTATGGCTACACCTTC. Translating it yields CASTFRTGGDDNYGYTF. The chain uses TRBV19 and TRBJ1-2; 10 bases are a match to TRBD1. Trimming removed 7 bases from V and 1 base from J; junction bases left unmatched: 12. The CDR3 length is 17 residues. CDR1 LNHDA and CDR2 SQIVND come from the germline V gene (reference sequence).

In its sample, this clonotype was seen many times. V and J are TRBV7-2 and TRBJ2-3; D is tentatively TRBD1 or TRBD2 (5 bases each). The CDR3 contains 13 residues. Deletions cut 8 bases from V and 3 bases from J, with 12 bases between. Germline CDR1 is SGHTA and CDR2 is FQGNSA. Here the CDR3 DNA reads TGTGCCAGCGGGACCTATAGTACAGATACGCAGTATTTT. This codes for CASGTYSTDTQYF.

The V gene is TRBV15, the J gene TRBJ1-6, with no clear D. The V gene's germline CDR1 is LNHNV and CDR2 YYDKDF (reference sequence). The CDR3 is made up of 13 amino acids. Trimming pared 0 bases from V and 8 bases from J, leaving 5 bases between. This CDR3 is CATSREWDSPLHF. In DNA form, the CDR3 reads TGTGCCACCAGCAGAGAATGGGATTCACCCCTCCACTTT.

V usage is TRBV20-1 and J usage is TRBJ2-3; no definite D call. Germline CDR1 DFQATT, CDR2 SNEGSKA (reference sequence). The CDR3 sequence is 14 residues long. Trimming shortened V by 0 bases and J by 1 base, and 8 bases separated the two germline ends. CDR3 amino acids: CSARDPGRTDTQYF. The CDR3 region has the DNA TGCAGTGCTAGAGATCCCGGACGCACAGATACGCAGTATTTT.

This clonotype was counted at least ten times. The chain couples TRBV4-2 to TRBJ2-3; 9 nucleotides agree with TRBD2. Germline V CDR1 and CDR2: LGHNA, YNFKEQ. J gave up 6 bases and V 3 bases, and 10 bases lay outside the gene matches. This CDR3 is built from 16 residues. CDR3 nucleotides: TGTGCCAGCAGCCACGGAAGGGCGGGGGGGCTCGATACGCAGTATTTT. Protein: CASSHGRAGGLDTQYF.

A note on this clonotype: At one end, the junction sequence differs from germline, possibly due to a read error. V usage is TRBV20-1 and J usage is TRBJ2-7; TRBD2 is a possible D gene (5 bases). The CDR3 has 13 residues. Germline V gene sequence: CDR1 DFQATT, CDR2 SNEGSKA (reference sequence). The chain's CDR3 is CSARDSGLDEQYF. The DNA for the CDR3 is TGCAGTGCGAGAGACTCGGGGTTAGACGAGCAGTACTTC.

This chain links TRBV5-6 with TRBJ1-2; TRBD1 matches at 7 bases. The CDR3 runs 15 residues. V was pared by 0 bases and J by 1 base, with 3 bases of the junction left unmatched. Per the germline V gene, CDR1 is SGHDT and CDR2 is YYEEEE. CDR3 region: CASSLGQGLNYGYTF. In DNA, the CDR3 is TGTGCCAGCAGCTTGGGACAGGGTCTTAACTATGGCTACACCTTC.